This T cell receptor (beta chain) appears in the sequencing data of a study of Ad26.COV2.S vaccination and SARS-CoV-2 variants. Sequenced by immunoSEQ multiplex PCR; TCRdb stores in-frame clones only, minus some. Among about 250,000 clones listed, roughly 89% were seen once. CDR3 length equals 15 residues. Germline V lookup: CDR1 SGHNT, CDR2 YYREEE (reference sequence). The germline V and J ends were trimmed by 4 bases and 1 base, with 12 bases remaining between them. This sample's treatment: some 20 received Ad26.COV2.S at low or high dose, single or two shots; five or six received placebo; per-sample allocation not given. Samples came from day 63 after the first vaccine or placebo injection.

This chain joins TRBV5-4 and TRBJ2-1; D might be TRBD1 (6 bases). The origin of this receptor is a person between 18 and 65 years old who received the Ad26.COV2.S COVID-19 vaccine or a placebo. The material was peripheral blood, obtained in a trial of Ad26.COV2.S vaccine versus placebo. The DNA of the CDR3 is TGTGCCAGCAGCGGTATGGACAGTTCCTACAATGAGCAGTTCTTC. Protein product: CASSGMDSSYNEQFF.